The present TCR beta chain was sequenced within a study of beta chain features in type 1 diabetes. General study findings and limits: Moderately but significantly shorter TCRB CDR3s were found in Type 1 diabetes patients in all four CD4+ subsets.

Every isolated RNA sample was fully reverse transcribed, so sequencing captured expressed TCRB transcripts. The data were produced by immunoSEQ multiplex PCR, yet TCRdb's version contains in-frame clones alone and is incomplete. The sample has more than 250,000 clones; around 21% are singletons. In its sample, this clone was seen a few times. The antigen remains undetermined. V lost 4 bases, J lost 1 base, and 11 bases lay in between. The CDR3 covers 15 residues. Germline V gene lookup returns CDR1 SGHNT and CDR2 YENEEA. The source material was naive CD4+ T cells from blood. This clonotype originated in a middle-aged woman with type 1 diabetes. This rearrangement joins TRBV11-3 to TRBJ2-1, with D uncertain. CDR3 sequence reads: CASSSYTNSYNEQFF. The DNA for the CDR3 is TGTGCCAGCAGCTCTTACACGAATTCCTACAATGAGCAGTTCTTC.